This paragraph covers one T cell receptor beta chain sequence. The data stem from a study of cytomegalovirus exposure and HLA in healthy donors. Study as a whole: Among several hundred genotyped donors, more than 65% fell in the Caucasian-associated ancestry cluster.

PCR involved 60 Vbeta and 13 Jbeta primers. The data were produced by immunoSEQ multiplex PCR, yet TCRdb's version contains in-frame clones alone and is incomplete. Of fewer than 100,000 clones in the sample, roughly 80% were seen once. V lost 4 bases and J lost 1, with 8 bases in between. CDR1 and CDR2 from the germline V gene are SGHNT and YYREEE (reference sequence). There are 14 residues in the CDR3. Sequenced: PBMCs. The TCR sequence derives from a man aged 60 to 75 in good health and CMV-seropositive. This chain uses TRBV5-4 with TRBJ2-2; D is uncertain. The CDR3 nucleotides are TGTGCCAGCAGCCCTCCGAGGAACACCGGGGAGCTGTTTTTT. This codes for CASSPPRNTGELFF.